This TCR beta chain comes out of a study of shared clonotypes between healthy human individuals. Study-wide background: Used for every donor were three CD4 naive, three CD4 memory, two CD8 naive and one CD8 memory plate. Study-wide results and caveats: Among donors, clonotype sharing was expected to be affected by sequencing depth. A few donors shared approximately 5% of their naive CD4 clonotypes. Rarefaction demonstrated incomplete sorted-subset sequencing despite large depth.

Clones were read by immunoSEQ multiplex PCR, and TCRdb kept only the in-frame ones, dropping some. The table lists hundreds of thousands of clones, approximately 96% of them singletons. This CDR3 is 15 amino acids long. Germline CDR1 PRHDT, CDR2 FYEKMQ (reference sequence). V dropped 0 bases and J dropped 4; count of bases not matched to a gene: 4. Note on this clone: Its antigen is as yet unknown.

CD8 cells classed as naive were CD45RO-negative and positively selected for CCR7, excluding terminally differentiated effector memory CD45RA+ cells. The genes are TRBV13 and TRBJ1-2; TRBD1 agrees at 8 bases. Sequencing was performed on naive CD8+ T cells sorted from blood. The clonotype originates from a woman in her 30s in good health. In DNA, the CDR3 is TGTGCCAGCAGCTTAGGGACAGGGGCTGGCTATGGCTACACCTTC. As protein: CASSLGTGAGYGYTF.